This T cell receptor (beta chain) was sequenced during a study of blood T cell repertoires in COVID-19. At the level of the study: Sources were T cells, B-cell-depleted T cells, or PBMCs; the material itself was cDNA or gDNA.

TCRdb's copy holds only in-frame clones and misses some; the assay was immunoSEQ multiplex PCR. The data contain 150,000 to 200,000 clones, around four fifths of them singletons. Germline-derived CDR1 and CDR2 are SGHTA and FQGNSA. Trimming took 2 bases from V and 4 from J; bases not matched to a gene: 4. The CDR3 totals 14 residues. The sample consisted of peripheral blood. This sequence was found in a man aged 25 to 45 with active or convalescent COVID-19. This chain connects TRBV7-2 to TRBJ1-1; 7 nucleotides agree with TRBD1. CDR3 in DNA: TGTGCCAGCAGCTTACGACAGGGAGTCACTGAAGCTTTCTTT. This gives the protein CASSLRQGVTEAFF.